This entry lists 11 T cell receptor beta chains sequenced from one sample in a study of cytomegalovirus exposure and HLA in healthy donors. The primer mix had 60 Vbeta and 13 Jbeta primers. This table comes from immunoSEQ multiplex PCR, and its TCRdb copy is limited to in-frame clones, with some not included. The sample carries over 100,000 clones, roughly 74% recorded once. Material for sequencing was PBMCs. These receptors all stem from a woman aged 25 to 39 in good health and CMV-seronegative.

This chain joins TRBV29-1 and TRBJ2-1; TRBD1 matches 9 bases. This CDR3 has 15 residues. Trimming took 2 bases from V and 8 from J; bases not matched to a gene: 10. CDR1 and CDR2 (germline): SQVTM, ANQGSEA. The CDR3 loop is CSVENSGQGTDEQFF. The CDR3 nucleotides are TGCAGCGTTGAAAACAGTGGACAGGGGACGGATGAGCAGTTCTTC.

The gene calls are TRBV5-1 and TRBJ2-7; 9 bases map to TRBD2. From germline, CDR1 is SGHRS and CDR2 YFSETQ. With 3 bases clipped from V and 4 bases from J, the junction kept 11 bases outside the gene matches. The CDR3 sequence is 16 residues long. The CDR3 sequence is CASSSVAGVATYEQYF. Written as DNA, the CDR3 is TGCGCCAGCAGCTCGGTAGCGGGAGTGGCGACATACGAGCAGTACTTC. Drawing the rest from reference TRBV5-1 and TRBJ2-7, the complete variable domain is KAGVTQTPRYLIKTRGQQVTLSCSPISGHRSVSWYQQTPGQGLQFLFEYFSETQRNKGNFPGRFSGRQFSNSRSEMNVSTLELGDSALYLCASSSVAGVATYEQYFGPGTRLTVT.

The rearrangement links TRBV9 to TRBJ2-1; 7 bases line up with TRBD1. The V and J ends lost 4 bases and 13 bases, in that order; junction bases with no gene match: 8. Germline lookup yields CDR1 SGDLS and CDR2 YYNGEE. CDR3 length equals 12 residues. As DNA, the CDR3 is TGTGCCAGCAGCCCCCAGGGGGACGAACAGTTCTTC. Translation: CASSPQGDEQFF.

The CDR3: CASSHLEGYEQYF. CDR3 coding DNA: TGTGCCAGCAGCCACCTCGAGGGCTACGAGCAGTACTTC. The V and J genes are TRBV9 and TRBJ2-7; D perhaps matches TRBD2 (5 bases). The CDR3 runs 13 residues. The germline CDR1 and CDR2 sequences are SGDLS and YYNGEE. The germline V and J ends were trimmed by 4 bases and 3 bases, with 11 bases remaining between them.

The rearrangement uses TRBV19 and TRBJ1-4; no firm D call. The CDR3 sequence is 14 residues long. Germline V gene lookup returns CDR1 LNHDA and CDR2 SQIVND (reference sequence). Trimming took 5 bases from V and 8 from J, leaving 15 bases between them. CDR3 nucleotides: TGTGCCAGTAGTCCCTCTAGGAGCGGCGAAAAACTGTTTTTT. Its translation is CASSPSRSGEKLFF.

This clone was seen a single time. The rearrangement links TRBV5-1 to TRBJ2-7; D remains ambiguous. Germline V gives CDR1 SGHRS, CDR2 YFSETQ. There are 14 residues in the CDR3. The V and J ends lost 2 bases and 2 bases respectively, with 11 bases between them. The CDR3 sequence: CASSFGAFTYEQYF. CDR3 nucleotides: TGCGCCAGCAGCTTCGGTGCCTTTACCTACGAGCAGTACTTC. Full variable domain (missing parts from reference TRBV5-1 and TRBJ2-7): KAGVTQTPRYLIKTRGQQVTLSCSPISGHRSVSWYQQTPGQGLQFLFEYFSETQRNKGNFPGRFSGRQFSNSRSEMNVSTLELGDSALYLCASSFGAFTYEQYFGPGTRLTVT.

The gene calls are TRBV4-2 and TRBJ2-1; weak D call: TRBD2 (5 bases). V lost 5 bases and J 8 bases, leaving 13 bases between the germline ends. Germline V gene data show CDR1 as LGHNA and CDR2 as YNFKEQ. The length of the CDR3 is 13 residues. CDR3: CASSGGSFYEQFF. DNA for the CDR3: TGTGCCAGCAGCGGAGGTAGTTTCTATGAGCAGTTCTTC.

V and J are TRBV13 and TRBJ2-7, with 10 bases that match TRBD1. CDR1 and CDR2 (germline): PRHDT, FYEKMQ (reference sequence). This CDR3 is 14 amino acids long. Losses at the gene ends were 5 bases for V and 5 bases for J; bases not matched to a gene: 6. This chain's CDR3 is CASSLWTGGDEQYF. CDR3 in DNA: TGTGCCAGCAGCCTATGGACAGGGGGGGACGAGCAGTACTTC.

The rearrangement joins TRBV11-3 to TRBJ1-1; TRBD1 matches 7 bases. CDR1 is SGHNT, CDR2 YENEEA, per germline. The CDR3 runs to 15 residues. The V and J ends lost 5 bases and 0 bases, in that order; junction bases with no gene match: 6. CDR3 DNA: TGTGCCAGCAGCCCCGGACAGGCCATGAACACTGAAGCTTTCTTT. Amino acids: CASSPGQAMNTEAFF.

The gene calls are TRBV15 and TRBJ1-2; D is unclear. Germline assignment: CDR1 LNHNV and CDR2 YYDKDF (reference sequence). This CDR3 spans 14 amino acids. Trimming cost V 0 bases and J 3 bases, with 8 bases left between them. The CDR3 sequence: CATSRDGTDYGYTF. The CDR3, as DNA: TGTGCCACCAGCAGAGATGGAACAGACTATGGCTACACCTTC.

The gene calls are TRBV6-1 and TRBJ2-7; 7 positions agree with TRBD1. CDR3 length: 14 residues. Germline V gene lookup returns CDR1 MNHNS and CDR2 SASEGT. V lost 5 bases and J lost 0; bases outside the gene matches: 4. For the CDR3, the DNA is TGTGCCAGCAGTATGGACAGGAGCTCCTACGAGCAGTACTTC. It translates to CASSMDRSSYEQYF.